The source of this TCR beta chain is a study of T cells in pancreatic ductal adenocarcinoma. This clone occurred once. Its specificity is unknown. V lost 3 bases, J lost 5 bases, and 20 bases lay in between. The CDR3 spans 16 residues. TCRdb's table, derived via immunoSEQ multiplex PCR, lists solely in-frame clones and lacks some. The data contain some 2,300 clones, 65% to 85% of them singletons. General study points: Blood had more productive templates and roughly 7.5-fold more unique clonotypes than tumor. Mean clonality was roughly 0.1 in tumors and roughly 0.068 in blood, not significantly different. The resected cohort was biased toward the minority with early-stage disease. Tumors hold more CD45RO+ effector T cells, which may bias toward lower diversity.

Selected pancreatic ductal adenocarcinoma patients had undergone surgery without neoadjuvant therapy. The specimen was pancreatic tumor tissue. This TCR derives from a human donor with pancreatic ductal adenocarcinoma. The chain employs TRBV5-7 and TRBJ2-5, with a tentative D call TRBD2 (6 bases). TRBV5-7 is an ORF, and what it does is uncertain. The CDR3 nucleotides read TGTGCCAGCAGCTCGTCGGGAGTGGGGGAGCGGGAGACCCAGTACTTC. Its translation is CASSSSGVGERETQYF.